This T cell receptor beta chain was profiled in a study of CD8 T cells in Susac syndrome (dated 2019 in TCRdb). Concerning the study at large: The study used repertoire sequencing to test whether antigen drove CD8+ T cell activation and differentiation in Susac syndrome.

In the germline V gene, CDR1 corresponds to KGHSH and CDR2 to LQKENI. From the cysteine through the phenylalanine, the CDR3 covers 15 amino acids. Of all the DNA, just the CDR3 is kept, 45 bases in frame from base 1. V is pared back by 4 bases and J by 5 bases, with 15 bases lying between the germline termini. About this clonotype: Its antigen is unknown. Per-nucleotide qualities are absent, and no much larger clonotype sits a single base away.

Points the paper makes about the study in general: The number of individuals in the TCR sequencing and HLA analysis was acknowledged as relatively small.

RNA was extracted using the RNeasy kit, and about 0.45 to 1 microgram was reverse transcribed with random hexamers. The immunoSEQ multiplex PCR assay, covering 54 Vbeta and 13 Jbeta segments, was used to amplify TCR beta CDR3 regions. Bias from PCR amplification was corrected by using a synthetic template baseline for primer optimization and for computational correction. Concerning the study's data processing: Reads were annotated to V, D and J genes per IMGT and analyzed with immunoSEQ Analyzer, keeping only productive sequences. To calculate clonality, Shannon entropy was normalized by log2 of the number of productive unique sequences and then subtracted from one. For each patient and control, public and private clones were evaluated within the 100 most prevalent clones. A clone was defined as Susac-specific if it was absent from the healthy and MS cohorts, from 950 to 1,300 published viral clones and from other ImmuneACCESS disease sequences. The public reads were quality trimmed at Q25 with fastp and then assembled into clones with MiXCR by TCRdb, keeping productive beta chains. Identical CDR3 protein sequences are pooled into one entry, listed with their most common genes and DNA. These V and J calls rely on TCRdb rather than the paper's analysis. The sample table contains some 200,000 distinct CDR3 sequences; only one count was recorded for less than 95% of them. 0.1% of the sample goes to the ten largest clones.

Peripheral blood CD8+ and CD4+ T cells from healthy donors, Susac syndrome patients and multiple sclerosis patients were profiled using high-throughput TCR beta sequencing. Healthy donors were age- and sex-matched controls. Bulk CD8+ and CD4+ T cells were purified by magnetic negative isolation, whereas CD8+ TEMRA cells were enriched by FACS. Blood was drawn into EDTA tubes, processed within 24 hours, and PBMCs were isolated by density gradient centrifugation. PBMCs destined for TCR sequencing were cryopreserved in liquid nitrogen and later thawed in a 37 °C water bath. Purity of sorted or isolated CD4+, CD8+ and CD8+ TEMRA cells was at least 90%.

Sequencing was performed on CD4+ T cells from PBMCs. This TCR came from a human donor in good health. The chain links TRBV18 with TRBJ2-1, with a tentative D gene TRBD2 over 5 matching bases. The CDR3 has the sequence CASSLTLVRNNEQFF. The DNA reads TGTGCCAGCTCACTCACACTAGTGAGGAACAATGAGCAGTTCTTC.